The 24 T cell receptor beta chains below come from one sample, sequenced in a study of T cells in Graves' hyperthyroidism and ophthalmopathy. TCR beta CDR3 regions were amplified from RNA transcripts. The study used the HTBI primer set for a first-round RT-PCR of the TCR CDR3. In TCRdb, the multiplex PCR reads were re-called with MiXCR into one record per CDR3 protein. The table has 550,000 to 800,000 distinct CDR3 sequences, about 17% seen once. The material sequenced was blood. The receptor set was obtained from a man aged 18 to 29 with Graves' hyperthyroidism.

This clonotype was observed many times. The gene calls are TRBV20-1 and TRBJ2-3; D tentatively fits TRBD1 or TRBD2 (5 bases each). This CDR3 contains 16 residues. Germline loops: CDR1 DFQATT, CDR2 SNEGSKA (reference sequence). Trimming stripped 3 bases from V and 0 bases from J, with 16 bases between. In DNA, the CDR3 is TGCAGTGCTAGCGAACTTGGGACCTATAGCACAGATACGCAGTATTTT. Amino acid sequence: CSASELGTYSTDTQYF.

This clonotype was picked up a small number of times. V usage is TRBV19 and J usage is TRBJ1-3; 8 bases match TRBD1. Germline V CDR1 and CDR2: LNHDA, SQIVND (reference sequence). The J segment lost 7 bases and the V segment lost 7 bases, leaving 9 bases of the junction unmatched. CDR3 length equals 14 residues. The CDR3 DNA sequence: TGTGCCAGTAAACCGGACAGGGCCGGGAACACCATATATTTT. The encoded protein is CASKPDRAGNTIYF.

This clonotype has ten or more counts. This chain joins TRBV11-2 and TRBJ2-7, with D possibly being TRBD1 or TRBD2 (5 bases each). CDR1 SGHAT and CDR2 FQNNGV come from the germline V gene. There are 14 residues in the CDR3. Trimming stripped 2 bases from V and 5 bases from J, with 13 bases between. The CDR3 region has the DNA TGTGCCAGCAGCTTAACTCAGGGAGCCGACGAGCAGTACTTC. This sequence encodes CASSLTQGADEQYF. The full variable domain, its missing parts supplied by reference TRBV11-2 and TRBJ2-7, is EAGVAQSPRYKIIEKRQSVAFWCNPISGHATLYWYQQILGQGPKLLIQFQNNGVVDDSQLPKDRFSAERLKGVDSTLKIQPAKLEDSAVYLCASSLTQGADEQYFGPGTRLTVT.

This clonotype was found a few times. V is TRBV11-3 and J is TRBJ2-1; 9 bases agree with TRBD2. Per germline, CDR1 SGHNT and CDR2 YENEEA. The ends lost 5 bases at V and 1 base at J; junction bases unmatched: 21. The CDR3 length is 21 residues. In DNA, the CDR3 is TGTGCCAGCAGCGCCTCCCTACTAGCGGGCGGGTCATTCCCGTCCTACAATGAGCAGTTCTTC. It specifies CASSASLLAGGSFPSYNEQFF. Supplemented by reference TRBV11-3 and TRBJ2-1, the full variable domain reads EAGVVQSPRYKIIEKKQPVAFWCNPISGHNTLYWYLQNLGQGPELLIRYENEEAVDDSQLPKDRFSAERLKGVDSTLKIQPAELGDSAVYLCASSASLLAGGSFPSYNEQFFGPGTRLTVL.

About this clonotype: A much larger clone differs from this one at a single base, so this may be a read error. The chain links TRBV28 to TRBJ2-5, with D perhaps TRBD1 (5 bases). This CDR3 is 16 amino acids long. Per germline, CDR1 MDHEN and CDR2 SYDVKM. The ends were cut back, 6 bases at V and 1 base at J, with 18 bases in the middle. The CDR3 DNA follows: TGTGCCAGCAGAGTTCAAGGCAGGGTGGCCCAAGAGACCCAGTACTTC. This sequence encodes CASRVQGRVAQETQYF.

In this sample, this clonotype turned up many times. This sequence joins TRBV28 and TRBJ2-3, with 9 bases matching TRBD2. V trimming: 7 bases; J trimming: 7 bases; junction bases outside the gene matches: 12. The CDR3 covers 15 residues. Looked up from germline, CDR1 is MDHEN and CDR2 is SYDVKM. This CDR3 is CASKTLAGHTYTQYF. The CDR3 DNA reads as TGTGCCAGCAAAACTCTAGCGGGGCACACCTATACGCAGTATTTT.

The CDR3 region has the DNA TGTGCCAGCAGCTTGGTGTCGCAGGGATATGGCTACACCTTC. Its protein product is CASSLVSQGYGYTF. The chain combines TRBV5-6 with TRBJ1-2; TRBD1 is a possible D gene (5 bases). Trimming stripped 0 bases from V and 5 bases from J, with 11 bases between. Germline assignment: CDR1 SGHDT and CDR2 YYEEEE. The CDR3 is 14 amino acids. Using reference TRBV5-6 and TRBJ1-2 for the parts outside the CDR3, the full variable domain is DAGVTQSPTHLIKTRGQQVTLRCSPKSGHDTVSWYQQALGQGPQFIFQYYEEEERQRGNFPDRFSGHQFPNYSSELNVNALLLGDSALYLCASSLVSQGYGYTFGSGTRLTVV.

This clonotype was detected only a few times. The rearrangement uses TRBV28 and TRBJ1-2; 7 nucleotides align to TRBD1. Germline CDR1 reads MDHEN; CDR2 reads SYDVKM. With V trimmed by 1 base and J by 3 bases, 11 bases remained unmatched. CDR3 size: 17 residues. The CDR3 nucleotides are TGTGCCAGCAGTTTATTTACTACAGGGGTAGAGGACTATGGCTACACCTTC. It is translated as CASSLFTTGVEDYGYTF.

This clonotype has a count of ten or more. The rearrangement joins TRBV19 to TRBJ2-1; no reliable D call. Per the germline V gene, CDR1 is LNHDA and CDR2 is SQIVND (reference sequence). The CDR3 has 12 residues. Here the CDR3 DNA reads TGTTCCGTGGCTAGTCAAAACAATGAGCAGTTCTTC. Translation: CSVASQNNEQFF.

This clonotype has only a few counts. A junction end diverges from the germline sequence, so it may reflect a read error. J is TRBJ2-7 and V is TRBV7-2, with 15 bases lining up with TRBD2. Germline CDR1 is SGHTA and CDR2 is FQGNSA. This CDR3 is 19 amino acids long. The CDR3 loop reads CVSSRTTGTSGRSGYEQYF. CDR3 DNA sequence: TGTGTCAGCAGCCGAACAACCGGGACTAGCGGGAGGAGTGGGTACGAGCAGTACTTC. Based on the CDR3 plus reference TRBV7-2 and TRBJ2-7, the full variable domain is GAGVSQSPSNKVTEKGKDVELRCDPISGHTALYWYRQSLGQGLEFLIYFQGNSAPDKSGLPSDRFSAERTGGSVSTLTIQRTQQEDSAVYLCVSSRTTGTSGRSGYEQYFGPGTRLTVT.

With respect to this clonotype: A much larger clone differs by one base, so this may be a read error. V gene TRBV28 combines with J gene TRBJ2-3, with no clear D. The CDR3 length is 15 residues. Germline values: CDR1 MDHEN, CDR2 SYDVKM. CDR3 sequence (DNA): TGTGCCAGCAGTTTTTTGGGCAGATACACAGATATGCAGTATTTT. Translated, it gives CASSFLGRYTDMQYF.

This clonotype has ten or more counts. The rearrangement uses TRBV30 and TRBJ2-2, with D maybe TRBD1 (5 bases). This CDR3 has 15 amino acids. The V gene lost 0 bases and the J gene lost 1 base, with 9 bases spanning the gap. CDR1 and CDR2 from the germline V gene are GTSNPN and SVGIG (reference sequence). The CDR3 loop reads CAWSVVTENTGELFF. In nucleotides, the CDR3 is TGTGCCTGGAGTGTTGTGACAGAGAACACCGGGGAGCTGTTTTTT. The full variable domain, with the rest looked up from reference TRBV30 and TRBJ2-2, is SQTIHQWPATLVQPVGSPLSLECTVEGTSNPNLYWYRQAAGRGLQLLFYSVGIGQISSEVPQNLSASRPQDRQFILSSKKLLLSDSGFYLCAWSVVTENTGELFFGEGSRLTVL.

This clonotype came up a few times. The chain carries TRBV7-2 and TRBJ2-5, with 9 bases lining up with TRBD2. Germline values: CDR1 SGHTA, CDR2 FQGNSA. This CDR3 spans 15 amino acids. With V trimmed by 3 bases and J by 5 bases, 7 bases remained unmatched. The CDR3 loop reads CASSFQRGVGETQYF. For the CDR3, the DNA is TGTGCCAGCAGCTTCCAGCGGGGGGTGGGGGAGACCCAGTACTTC. The full variable domain, with the rest looked up from reference TRBV7-2 and TRBJ2-5, is GAGVSQSPSNKVTEKGKDVELRCDPISGHTALYWYRQSLGQGLEFLIYFQGNSAPDKSGLPSDRFSAERTGGSVSTLTIQRTQQEDSAVYLCASSFQRGVGETQYFGPGTRLLVL.

The DNA for the CDR3 is TGTGCCAGCAGCCAAGAGCGGCGGCTAGCGGGTAGGGCATCCTACAATGAGCAGTTCTTC. Its translation is CASSQERRLAGRASYNEQFF. J is TRBJ2-1 and V is TRBV3-2; TRBD2, the D gene given by the table, was not confirmed from the DNA. TRBV3-2 is an annotated pseudogene. This CDR3 is 20 amino acids long.

This clonotype was picked up many times. V and J are TRBV5-5 and TRBJ1-5, with D maybe TRBD1 (5 bases). This CDR3 region has 15 residues. Deletions cut 0 bases from V and 7 bases from J, with 14 bases between. Germline V lookup: CDR1 SGHKS, CDR2 YYEKEE (reference sequence). The CDR3 sequence is CASSLAQGRGQPQHF. Written as DNA, the CDR3 is TGTGCCAGCAGCTTGGCGCAGGGACGAGGACAGCCCCAGCATTTT.

This clonotype was seen a handful of times. The rearrangement joins TRBV7-2 to TRBJ2-2; perhaps TRBD2 as D (5 bases). V lost 3 bases and J 7 bases, leaving 18 bases between the germline ends. The CDR3 covers 16 residues. From germline, CDR1 is SGHTA and CDR2 FQGNSA. The CDR3 nucleotides read TGTGCCAGCAGCTTCGGACTTGGGGTCGAAGTCGGGGAGCTGTTTTTT. Translating gives CASSFGLGVEVGELFF.

A few counts support this clonotype. The CDR3 DNA reads as TGTGCCAGCAGTTTACTGGGACTAGCGGGAGTCGAGCAGTACTTC. It codes for CASSLLGLAGVEQYF. The chain uses TRBV27 and TRBJ2-7, with TRBD2 matching over 14 bases. V shed 2 bases, J shed 6 bases, and the junction held 3 bases outside the gene matches. This CDR3 is built from 15 residues. CDR1 is MNHEY and CDR2 is SMNVEV in the germline V gene (reference sequence).

This clonotype was observed at least ten times. The V and J genes are TRBV5-1 and TRBJ2-7; no clear D gene. V shed 9 bases and J shed 2 bases, with 18 bases lying between them. The CDR3 covers 14 residues. The germline V gene encodes CDR1 SGHRS and CDR2 YFSETQ. The CDR3 sequence is CATRSIGGAYEQYF. In nucleotides, the CDR3 is TGCGCCACCCGTTCCATAGGTGGTGCCTACGAGCAGTACTTC. Together with reference TRBV5-1 and TRBJ2-7, the CDR3 gives the full variable domain: KAGVTQTPRYLIKTRGQQVTLSCSPISGHRSVSWYQQTPGQGLQFLFEYFSETQRNKGNFPGRFSGRQFSNSRSEMNVSTLELGDSALYLCATRSIGGAYEQYFGPGTRLTVT.

This clonotype was observed many times. V is TRBV27 and J is TRBJ2-1; TRBD2 aligns across 7 bases. Germline-derived CDR1 and CDR2 are MNHEY and SMNVEV (reference sequence). The CDR3 runs 14 residues. J was trimmed by 7 bases and V by 0 bases; bases with no gene match: 3. The CDR3 DNA reads as TGTGCCAGCAGTTTATCCCCCGGGGGGAATGAGCAGTTCTTC. Its protein is CASSLSPGGNEQFF.

This clonotype was recorded many times. Here the CDR3 reads CASNLQGVGLDTEAFF. CDR3 DNA: TGTGCCAGCAACCTACAGGGAGTGGGGTTGGACACTGAAGCTTTCTTT. The chain couples TRBV28 to TRBJ1-1, with D possibly matching TRBD1 (6 bases). Germline V lookup: CDR1 MDHEN, CDR2 SYDVKM. Trimming pared 7 bases from V and 3 bases from J, leaving 21 bases between. The CDR3 has 16 amino acids.

This clonotype was recorded many times. The chain has TRBV11-1 and TRBJ2-1, with D uncertain. Germline V CDR1 and CDR2: SGHAT, FQDESV (reference sequence). The CDR3 is 17 amino acids. Trimming left V 3 bases short and J 0 bases short, with 15 bases between. The CDR3 spells CASSLVKASSSYNEQFF. In DNA form, the CDR3 reads TGTGCCAGCAGCTTGGTGAAGGCCTCGAGCTCCTACAATGAGCAGTTCTTC. The full variable domain, completed using reference TRBV11-1 and TRBJ2-1, is EAEVAQSPRYKITEKSQAVAFWCDPISGHATLYWYRQILGQGPELLVQFQDESVVDDSQLPKDRFSAERLKGVDSTLKIQPAELGDSAMYLCASSLVKASSSYNEQFFGPGTRLTVL.

A few counts support this clonotype. This chain links TRBV20-1 with TRBJ2-5, with 9 bases identical to TRBD2. Germline lookup yields CDR1 DFQATT and CDR2 SNEGSKA (reference sequence). V shed 0 bases and J 4 bases; nucleotides not matched to a gene: 6. This CDR3 contains 15 residues. The CDR3 region is CSARDVIAGVETQYF. The DNA of the CDR3 is TGCAGTGCTAGAGATGTGATAGCGGGAGTAGAGACCCAGTACTTC.

This clonotype was recorded at least ten times. CDR3 in DNA: TGCAGCGTCGCACGACAGGAGCAGTTCTTC. It yields the protein CSVARQEQFF. The V gene is TRBV29-1, the J gene TRBJ2-1, with D possibly matching TRBD1 (5 bases). The CDR3 runs to 10 residues. V was trimmed by 6 bases and J by 10 bases, leaving 10 bases between them. Looked up from germline, CDR1 is SQVTM and CDR2 is ANQGSEA.

The chain's CDR3 is CASSPFLSSYNEQFF. DNA of the CDR3: TGTGCCAGCAGCCCCTTTCTGAGCTCCTACAATGAGCAGTTCTTC. This chain uses TRBV7-3 with TRBJ2-1; unclear D gene. Trimming removed 5 bases from V and 0 bases from J, with 11 bases in between. In germline, CDR1 is SGHTA, CDR2 FQGTGA. The CDR3 is 15 amino acids.